The next 27 T cell receptor beta chains were all read from a single sample in a study of beta chain features in type 1 diabetes. Findings of the study overall: All four CD4+ subsets from Type 1 diabetes patients carried moderately but significantly shorter TCRB CDR3s.

Their target antigens are unknown. Reverse transcription of all isolated RNA meant that expressed TCRB transcripts were sequenced. Measured with immunoSEQ multiplex PCR; TCRdb has only the in-frame clones, and not every one. The sample records 600,000 to 700,000 clones, 12% being singletons. Sequencing input: naive CD4+ T cells from blood. Receptors were obtained from a man aged 25-45 years with type 1 diabetes.

The V gene is TRBV7-9, the J gene TRBJ2-3, with D hard to call. Trimming pared 1 base from V and 6 bases from J, leaving 11 bases between. Germline V gene sequence: CDR1 SEHNR, CDR2 FQNEAQ (reference sequence). The CDR3 consists of 14 residues. The CDR3 loop reads CASSLGAFSDTQYF. CDR3 nucleotides: TGTGCCAGCAGCTTAGGAGCTTTTAGTGATACGCAGTATTTT. Complete variable domain (other parts from reference TRBV7-9 and TRBJ2-3): DTGVSQNPRHKITKRGQNVTFRCDPISEHNRLYWYRQTLGQGPEFLTYFQNEAQLEKSRLLSDRFSAERPKGSFSTLEIQRTEQGDSAMYLCASSLGAFSDTQYFGPGTRLTVL.

The chain has TRBV2 and TRBJ1-4; the match to TRBD1 covers 8 bases. The germline gives CDR1 SNHLY, CDR2 FYNNEI. The CDR3 length is 13 residues. Germline trimming cut 5 bases from V and 8 bases from J; bases unmatched to any gene: 4. CDR3 amino acids: CASSYTGGEKLFF. CDR3 nucleotide sequence: TGTGCCAGCAGTTACACAGGGGGGGAAAAACTGTTTTTT.

This clone occurred a few times. The chain recombines TRBV29-1 with TRBJ1-1; D might be TRBD1 (5 bases). In germline, CDR1 is SQVTM, CDR2 ANQGSEA. The CDR3 is 13 amino acids. Trimming took 3 bases from V and 5 from J, leaving 13 bases between them. The CDR3 bases are TGCAGCGTTGATAGGGGATCGGGTACTGAAGCTTTCTTT. It is translated as CSVDRGSGTEAFF.

The CDR3 sequence: CASSPGLAGRTDTQYF. The CDR3 DNA is TGTGCCAGCAGCCCCGGACTAGCGGGACGTACAGATACGCAGTATTTT. The V and J genes are TRBV7-2 and TRBJ2-3; 12 bases align to TRBD2. Unmatched junction bases numbered 6, after V lost 5 bases and J lost 3 bases. The CDR3 loop spans 16 amino acids. Germline loops: CDR1 SGHTA, CDR2 FQGNSA.

The chain uses TRBV16 and TRBJ1-2; D is unclear. The germline gives CDR1 KGHSY, CDR2 FQNENV. Trimming cost V 1 base and J 5 bases, with 11 bases left between them. The CDR3 contains 14 residues. The CDR3 nucleotides read TGTGCCAGCAGCCAATGGTACAGCAATTATGGCTACACCTTC. It encodes CASSQWYSNYGYTF.

This chain joins TRBV29-1 and TRBJ2-3; 10 positions match TRBD2. The CDR3 runs 15 residues. The ends lost 7 bases at V and 3 bases at J; junction bases unmatched: 10. Germline V lookup: CDR1 SQVTM, CDR2 ANQGSEA. The CDR3: CSGTASGGATDTQYF. The CDR3 bases are TGCAGCGGAACCGCAAGCGGGGGGGCGACAGATACGCAGTATTTT.

Only a few counts were recorded for this clone. Within the sample, other DNA sequences also encode this same CDR3. This sequence joins TRBV7-9 and TRBJ1-4; D not certain. Per germline, CDR1 SEHNR and CDR2 FQNEAQ (reference sequence). This CDR3 is built from 13 residues. With 3 bases removed from V and 7 bases from J, the gap between germline ends came to 9 bases. This chain's CDR3 is CASSLAEGEKLFF. CDR3 coding DNA: TGTGCCAGCAGCTTGGCTGAGGGTGAAAAACTGTTTTTT.

The chain has TRBV9 and TRBJ2-2, with 7 bases fitting TRBD1. V shed 3 bases and J 0 bases; nucleotides not matched to a gene: 5. This CDR3 contains 16 residues. Per the germline V gene, CDR1 is SGDLS and CDR2 is YYNGEE. CDR3 sequence: CASSAPGQPNTGELFF. CDR3 coding DNA: TGTGCCAGCAGCGCCCCGGGACAGCCGAACACCGGGGAGCTGTTTTTT. Full variable domain (remainder filled in from reference TRBV9 and TRBJ2-2): DSGVTQTPKHLITATGQRVTLRCSPRSGDLSVYWYQQSLDQGLQFLIQYYNGEERAKGNILERFSAQQFPDLHSELNLSSLELGDSALYFCASSAPGQPNTGELFFGEGSRLTVL.

In this sample, this clone turned up a few times. CDR3 loop: CASSPWQGSTDTQYF. CDR3 coding DNA: TGTGCCAGCAGCCCGTGGCAGGGTAGCACAGATACGCAGTATTTT. The rearrangement uses TRBV7-2 and TRBJ2-3, with D perhaps TRBD1 (5 bases). This CDR3 is built from 15 residues. Germline V gene sequence: CDR1 SGHTA, CDR2 FQGNSA. V lost 5 bases and J 0 bases, leaving 12 bases between the germline ends.

This clone occurred a few times. This sequence joins TRBV29-1 and TRBJ2-7; D not resolved. The V and J ends lost 4 bases and 2 bases respectively, with 6 bases between them. The V gene's germline CDR1 is SQVTM and CDR2 ANQGSEA. The CDR3 has 11 amino acids. This chain's CDR3 is CSVVGPYEQYF. In DNA, the CDR3 is TGCAGCGTTGTCGGACCCTACGAGCAGTACTTC.

The gene calls are TRBV7-2 and TRBJ2-5; no clear D gene. V lost 5 bases and J 2 bases, leaving 9 bases between the germline ends. CDR1 SGHTA and CDR2 FQGNSA come from the germline V gene. The CDR3 consists of 13 residues. Written as DNA, the CDR3 is TGTGCCAGCAGCCGAAGGGAACAAGAGACCCAGTACTTC. Translating it yields CASSRREQETQYF.

V gene TRBV30 combines with J gene TRBJ1-2; D possibly corresponds to TRBD1 (6 bases). Germline V gene sequence: CDR1 GTSNPN, CDR2 SVGIG (reference sequence). CDR3 length: 14 amino acids. V was clipped by 2 bases and J by 5 bases, with 15 bases between them. CDR3 amino acids: CAWSRDRSSYGYTF. DNA of the CDR3: TGTGCCTGGAGTCGCGACAGGAGTTCTTATGGCTACACCTTC.

The chain couples TRBV5-1 to TRBJ2-6; TRBD1 aligns across 8 bases. The CDR3 has 19 residues. V shed 0 bases and J 0 bases; nucleotides not matched to a gene: 8. Germline V gene data show CDR1 as SGHRS and CDR2 as YFSETQ. The CDR3 nucleotides read TGCGCCAGCAGCTTGGCAGGGGGCCCTATTAGCTCTGGGGCCAACGTCCTGACTTTC. Its translation is CASSLAGGPISSGANVLTF. Full variable domain (outside the CDR3, taken from reference TRBV5-1 and TRBJ2-6): KAGVTQTPRYLIKTRGQQVTLSCSPISGHRSVSWYQQTPGQGLQFLFEYFSETQRNKGNFPGRFSGRQFSNSRSEMNVSTLELGDSALYLCASSLAGGPISSGANVLTFGAGSRLTVL.

A single count supports this clone. It may be a read error: a sequence one base away is much more abundant. The chain has TRBV13 and TRBJ1-4, with a possible D match to TRBD1 (5 bases). Germline V gene sequence: CDR1 PRHDT, CDR2 FYEKMQ (reference sequence). The CDR3 totals 14 residues. The CDR3 reads CAGSPRGANEKLFF. Here the CDR3 DNA reads TGTGCCGGCAGCCCCCGAGGGGCAAATGAAAAACTGTTTTTT.

The J gene is TRBJ2-4, the V gene TRBV10-3, with 7 nucleotides matching TRBD1. The CDR3 has 14 residues. V was clipped by 5 bases and J by 6 bases; unmatched bases: 7. Germline values: CDR1 ENHRY, CDR2 SYGVKD. The chain's CDR3 is CAISQSRDRNIQYF. In nucleotides, the CDR3 is TGTGCCATCAGTCAAAGCCGGGACAGAAACATTCAGTACTTC.

The chain is built from TRBV7-9 and TRBJ2-5; D gene uncertain. Germline-derived CDR1 and CDR2 are SEHNR and FQNEAQ (reference sequence). The CDR3 extends over 15 amino acids. Trimming removed 1 base from V and 2 bases from J, with 11 bases in between. CDR3 region: CASSLGAYPQETQYF. CDR3 nucleotides: TGTGCCAGCAGCTTAGGGGCATATCCTCAAGAGACCCAGTACTTC.

This clone was counted a few times. The same CDR3 arises from other DNA sequences in this sample as well. The chain couples TRBV25-1 to TRBJ2-5, with a weak D call TRBD2 (6 bases). The CDR3 extends over 14 amino acids. V was trimmed by 1 base and J by 5 bases, leaving 11 bases between them. The germline V gene encodes CDR1 MGHDK and CDR2 SYGVNS. The CDR3 DNA reads TGTGCCAGCAGTGAATTGGAGGGGCGGGAGACCCAGTACTTC. Translation gives CASSELEGRETQYF.

This clone appeared a few times. The chain carries TRBV27 and TRBJ2-1; 7 nucleotides match TRBD2. The CDR3 consists of 14 residues. Germline CDR1 reads MNHEY; CDR2 reads SMNVEV (reference sequence). Trimming removed 5 bases from V and 3 bases from J; junction bases left unmatched: 4. CDR3 sequence (DNA): TGTGCCAGCAGTCAAGGGACTATCTACAATGAGCAGTTCTTC. It translates to CASSQGTIYNEQFF.

V gene TRBV6-5 combines with J gene TRBJ1-4; D perhaps matches TRBD1 (6 bases). The CDR3 is 15 amino acids. V was shortened by 7 bases and J by 6 bases, with 18 bases between the two germline ends. The germline gives CDR1 MNHEY, CDR2 SVGAGI. CDR3 loop: CASMGHPTVDEKLFF. The DNA for the CDR3 is TGTGCCAGCATGGGACACCCCACCGTTGATGAAAAACTGTTTTTT.

The chain couples TRBV4-2 to TRBJ2-3, with 7 bases lining up with TRBD2. The trim removed 7 bases at V and 2 bases at J, leaving 15 bases unmatched. The length of the CDR3 is 17 residues. Germline assignment: CDR1 LGHNA and CDR2 YNFKEQ. CDR3 sequence reads: CASTPRSLGGYTDTQYF. DNA of the CDR3: TGTGCCAGCACCCCAAGATCCCTCGGGGGGTACACAGATACGCAGTATTTT.

CDR3 residues: CASTRGLDTQYF. For the CDR3, the DNA is TGTGCCAGCACCCGGGGGTTGGATACGCAGTATTTT. The chain joins TRBV7-9 to TRBJ2-3, with D possibly being TRBD2 (6 bases). The CDR3 is made up of 12 amino acids. Germline V gene sequence: CDR1 SEHNR, CDR2 FQNEAQ (reference sequence). Trimming took off 7 bases at V and 6 bases at J, with 11 bases between the two ends.

In this sample, this clone turned up a few times. V gene TRBV7-2 combines with J gene TRBJ2-1; D not certain. Germline loops: CDR1 SGHTA, CDR2 FQGNSA. This CDR3 contains 15 residues. Trimming took off 1 base at V and 7 bases at J, with 14 bases between the two ends. The CDR3 spells CASSLGAGLWNEQFF. CDR3 in DNA: TGTGCCAGCAGCTTAGGAGCCGGGTTGTGGAATGAGCAGTTCTTC.

This clone was found a few times. The chain recombines TRBV28 with TRBJ2-6; 8 positions match TRBD1. Germline lookup yields CDR1 MDHEN and CDR2 SYDVKM. This CDR3 contains 18 residues. Trimming took 5 bases from V and 0 from J; bases not matched to a gene: 9. CDR3 sequence reads: CASSDPGQAFSGANVLTF. In DNA form, the CDR3 reads TGTGCCAGCAGTGACCCGGGACAGGCGTTCTCTGGGGCCAACGTCCTGACTTTC.

This clone was recorded a few times. The chain is built from TRBV7-2 and TRBJ2-3; 7 bases fit TRBD1. The CDR3 spans 15 residues. V was pared by 4 bases and J by 0 bases, with 4 bases of the junction left unmatched. CDR1 and CDR2 from the germline V gene are SGHTA and FQGNSA. CDR3 protein: CASSSGQSSTDTQYF. CDR3 in DNA: TGTGCCAGCAGCTCGGGACAGTCTAGCACAGATACGCAGTATTTT.

This clone turned up a few times. The V call is TRBV2, the J call TRBJ1-2; D is undetermined. Germline V gene sequence: CDR1 SNHLY, CDR2 FYNNEI. The V end lost 4 bases, the J end lost 7 bases, and 10 bases lay between the germline ends. CDR3 length: 12 residues. For the CDR3, the DNA is TGTGCCAGCAGTGTACGTTCTTCTGGCTACACCTTC. It yields the protein CASSVRSSGYTF.

This clone occurred a few times. The chain joins TRBV7-6 to TRBJ1-1; TRBD1 is a possible D gene (5 bases). V was shortened by 5 bases and J by 8 bases, with 18 bases between the two germline ends. CDR3 length: 14 residues. Germline CDR1 and CDR2: SGHVS and FNYEAQ. CDR3 region: CASSIRHDRGEAFF. CDR3 in DNA: TGTGCCAGCAGCATTCGACACGATCGGGGGGAAGCTTTCTTT.

This chain links TRBV7-2 with TRBJ1-1; D is ambiguous. The CDR3 covers 13 residues. V was pared by 1 base and J by 10 bases, with 13 bases between. The germline V gene encodes CDR1 SGHTA and CDR2 FQGNSA. DNA for the CDR3: TGTGCCAGCAGCTTAGGTGGTAAATTAGTAGCTTTCTTT. Amino acid sequence: CASSLGGKLVAFF.